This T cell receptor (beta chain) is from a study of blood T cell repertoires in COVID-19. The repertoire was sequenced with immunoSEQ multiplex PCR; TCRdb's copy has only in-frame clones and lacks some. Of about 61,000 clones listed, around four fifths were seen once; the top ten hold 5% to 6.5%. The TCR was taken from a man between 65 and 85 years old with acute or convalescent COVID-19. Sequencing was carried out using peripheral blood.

CDR3 sequence (DNA): TGCGCCAGCAGCCAAGAGGCAGCGGGGCTAAGCACAGATACGCAGTATTTT. Protein product: CASSQEAAGLSTDTQYF. The chain is built from TRBV4-1 and TRBJ2-3; TRBD2 matches 7 bases. The germline V gene encodes CDR1 MGHRA and CDR2 YSYEKL. The CDR3 covers 17 residues. With 0 bases clipped from V and 0 bases from J, the junction kept 6 bases outside the gene matches.